This T cell receptor beta chain comes out of a study of T cells in Graves' hyperthyroidism and ophthalmopathy. TCR beta CDR3 region amplification was performed from RNA transcripts. With the HTBI primer set, the TCR CDR3 went through a first round of RT-PCR. One entry per CDR3 protein, called by TCRdb with MiXCR from the multiplex PCR reads. The sample yields 550,000 to 800,000 distinct CDR3 sequences, over 15% seen once. CDR3 length: 17 residues. Germline lookup yields CDR1 KGHDR and CDR2 SFDVKD. V lost 6 bases and J lost 7; bases outside the gene matches: 12. Sequenced material: blood. This sequence originates from a man between 18 and 29 years old with Graves' hyperthyroidism. This chain links TRBV24-1 with TRBJ2-1; 12 bases are shared with TRBD2. This chain's CDR3 is CATSNHTSGRPGNEQFF. CDR3 DNA: TGTGCCACCAGTAACCATACTAGCGGGAGGCCGGGTAATGAGCAGTTCTTC.